This entry lists 19 T cell receptor beta chains sequenced from one sample in a study of blood T cell repertoires in COVID-19. Profiling relied on immunoSEQ multiplex PCR, and the TCRdb table lists in-frame clones only, not all of them. The sample carries 220,000 or so clones, approximately 91% recorded once. The sample was peripheral blood. These receptors were collected from a man between 60 and 75 years old who had recovered from COVID-19.

This chain joins TRBV18 and TRBJ1-1; 7 bases line up with TRBD1. Trimming cost V 3 bases and J 1 base; bases outside gene matches: 8. This CDR3 is built from 16 residues. Germline lookup yields CDR1 KGHSH and CDR2 LQKENI. CDR3 sequence reads: CASSPRQGPGNTEAFF. CDR3 sequence (DNA): TGTGCCAGCTCACCGAGACAGGGCCCAGGGAACACTGAAGCTTTCTTT.

The chain has TRBV5-1 and TRBJ2-2; no definite D call. CDR1 and CDR2 (germline): SGHRS, YFSETQ. The CDR3 is 15 amino acids. V was trimmed by 0 bases and J by 6 bases, leaving 12 bases between them. The CDR3 here is CASSLGVGRAGELFF. CDR3 coding DNA: TGCGCCAGCAGCTTGGGAGTTGGTCGCGCCGGGGAGCTGTTTTTT.

The chain combines TRBV7-6 with TRBJ2-7; 7 bases line up with TRBD2. Germline-derived CDR1 and CDR2 are SGHVS and FNYEAQ. The CDR3 has 15 residues. V gave up 2 bases and J gave up 6 bases; unmatched junction bases: 10. The CDR3 DNA is TGTGCCAGCAGCTTATCGCGGCGGGGGAGAGGCGAGCAGTACTTC. Its translation: CASSLSRRGRGEQYF.

This clone has just one count. CDR3 sequence: CATRHRGREGYTF. CDR3 DNA: TGTGCCACCAGACACAGGGGGCGAGAGGGCTACACCTTC. The rearrangement links TRBV24-1 to TRBJ1-2; TRBD1 aligns across 9 bases. Trimming took 7 bases from V and 8 from J; bases not matched to a gene: 7. Germline loops: CDR1 KGHDR, CDR2 SFDVKD. The CDR3 consists of 13 residues.

The chain uses TRBV5-8 and TRBJ2-7; 7 bases map to TRBD1. Germline assignment: CDR1 SGHTS and CDR2 YDEGEE. V was pared by 1 base and J by 2 bases, with 9 bases of the junction left unmatched. This CDR3 spans 16 amino acids. The CDR3 here is CASSLLQGVITYEQYF. The CDR3 DNA reads TGTGCCAGCAGCTTGCTTCAGGGGGTGATAACCTACGAGCAGTACTTC.

The V and J genes are TRBV5-6 and TRBJ1-2; no definite D call. Trimming shortened V by 0 bases and J by 5 bases, and 11 bases separated the two germline ends. This CDR3 is 14 amino acids long. Germline lookup yields CDR1 SGHDT and CDR2 YYEEEE. CDR3 DNA: TGTGCCAGCAGCTTGGCGACTGTATCGTATGGCTACACCTTC. Amino acid sequence: CASSLATVSYGYTF.

The genes are TRBV5-4 and TRBJ1-6; D remains unclear. CDR1 is SGHNT, CDR2 YYREEE, per germline (reference sequence). This CDR3 is 15 amino acids long. The germline V and J ends were trimmed by 1 base and 10 bases, with 15 bases remaining between them. CDR3 residues: CASSLMSGVASPLHF. The CDR3 bases are TGTGCCAGCAGCTTGATGAGCGGGGTTGCCTCACCCCTCCACTTT.

The chain employs TRBV18 and TRBJ2-5; 7 bases align to TRBD2. Germline CDR1 and CDR2: KGHSH and LQKENI. V trimming: 3 bases; J trimming: 5 bases; junction bases outside the gene matches: 9. The CDR3 is made up of 15 amino acids. The CDR3 sequence is CASSPSRGSPETQYF. CDR3 sequence (DNA): TGTGCCAGCTCACCTTCGCGGGGGAGCCCTGAGACCCAGTACTTC.

This chain's CDR3 is CASSPQGRNTEAFF. DNA for the CDR3: TGTGCCAGCAGTCCCCAGGGTCGGAACACTGAAGCTTTCTTT. The gene calls are TRBV27 and TRBJ1-1; D perhaps matches TRBD1 (5 bases). Germline V gene data show CDR1 as MNHEY and CDR2 as SMNVEV (reference sequence). The length of the CDR3 is 14 residues. Between the trimmed V and J ends, which lost 5 bases and 1 base, there was a span of 11 bases.

The sample holds one count of this clone. The J gene is TRBJ2-4, the V gene TRBV2; TRBD2 aligns across 9 bases. V lost 4 bases and J lost 0; bases outside the gene matches: 1. Germline V gene data show CDR1 as SNHLY and CDR2 as FYNNEI. This CDR3 has 15 residues. The CDR3 protein is CASSGLAVAKNIQYF. CDR3 DNA sequence: TGTGCCAGCAGTGGACTAGCGGTAGCCAAAAACATTCAGTACTTC.

The chain is built from TRBV29-1 and TRBJ2-5; the match to TRBD1 covers 10 bases. With 0 bases clipped from V and 5 bases from J, the junction kept 3 bases outside the gene matches. The CDR3 loop spans 14 amino acids. Per germline, CDR1 SQVTM and CDR2 ANQGSEA. The CDR3 reads CSVEDGTGAETQYF. As DNA, the CDR3 is TGCAGCGTTGAAGATGGGACAGGGGCCGAGACCCAGTACTTC.

This chain links TRBV5-6 with TRBJ2-3, with a possible D match to TRBD2 (5 bases). The ends were cut back, 1 base at V and 3 bases at J, with 15 bases in the middle. CDR1 is SGHDT, CDR2 YYEEEE, per germline. The CDR3 covers 16 residues. In DNA, the CDR3 is TGTGCCAGCAGCTTGAATGGTGGGAGTCTAACAGATACGCAGTATTTT. Protein: CASSLNGGSLTDTQYF.

This chain joins TRBV19 and TRBJ2-2, with D tentatively TRBD2 (7 bases). The CDR3 runs 14 residues. Germline V gives CDR1 LNHDA, CDR2 SQIVND (reference sequence). The germline V and J ends were trimmed by 7 bases and 5 bases, with 14 bases remaining between them. The CDR3 DNA reads TGTGCCAGTATAAGGGGGGGCGGGACCGGGGAGCTGTTTTTT. This translates into CASIRGGGTGELFF.

The chain links TRBV7-9 to TRBJ2-3, with 11 bases matching TRBD2. The CDR3 has 17 residues. Germline V gene sequence: CDR1 SEHNR, CDR2 FQNEAQ (reference sequence). J gave up 3 bases and V 1 base, and 6 bases lay outside the gene matches. CDR3 loop: CASSLGGSSGRTDTQYF. CDR3 nucleotide sequence: TGTGCCAGCAGCTTAGGGGGATCTAGCGGGAGGACAGATACGCAGTATTTT.

Here the CDR3 DNA reads TGTGCTAGTGGTTCGCAAAGGACAGGGGGCAAGAACACTGAAGCTTTCTTT. Residues: CASGSQRTGGKNTEAFF. This rearrangement joins TRBV12-5 to TRBJ1-1, with 11 bases that match TRBD1. The ends lost 4 bases at V and 1 base at J; junction bases unmatched: 8. The CDR3 runs to 17 residues. CDR1 is LGHNT and CDR2 is FRNRAP in the germline V gene.

The V and J genes are TRBV12-3 or TRBV12-4 and TRBJ1-6, with D unresolved. V lost 6 bases and J 11 bases, leaving 11 bases between the germline ends. The CDR3 consists of 12 residues. The CDR3 sequence: CASSSPRAPLHF. The CDR3 nucleotides read TGTGCCAGCAGCTCCCCGCGGGCACCCCTCCACTTT.

This chain uses TRBV4-1 with TRBJ1-2, with D perhaps matching TRBD1 (6 bases). The germline V gene encodes CDR1 MGHRA and CDR2 YSYEKL. V lost 1 base and J 2 bases, leaving 8 bases between the germline ends. This CDR3 comprises 14 residues. The CDR3 sequence: CASSQVRGNYGYTF. CDR3 sequence (DNA): TGCGCCAGCAGCCAAGTTAGGGGGAACTATGGCTACACCTTC.

The V gene is TRBV9, the J gene TRBJ1-1; TRBD1 agrees at 7 bases. The CDR3 totals 15 residues. CDR1 is SGDLS and CDR2 is YYNGEE in the germline V gene. The V gene end was trimmed by 3 bases and the J gene end by 0 bases; junction bases not matched to a gene: 5. The CDR3: CASSEGQIMNTEAFF. In nucleotides, the CDR3 is TGTGCCAGCAGCGAGGGACAGATCATGAACACTGAAGCTTTCTTT.

This chain links TRBV5-8 with TRBJ2-3, with D tentatively TRBD1 (6 bases). V dropped 4 bases and J dropped 0 bases, with 15 bases sitting between them. The germline CDR1 and CDR2 sequences are SGHTS and YDEGEE. CDR3 size: 16 residues. CDR3 nucleotide sequence: TGTGCCAGCAGCCCGACCCTACAGGGAAGCACAGATACGCAGTATTTT. Protein product: CASSPTLQGSTDTQYF.